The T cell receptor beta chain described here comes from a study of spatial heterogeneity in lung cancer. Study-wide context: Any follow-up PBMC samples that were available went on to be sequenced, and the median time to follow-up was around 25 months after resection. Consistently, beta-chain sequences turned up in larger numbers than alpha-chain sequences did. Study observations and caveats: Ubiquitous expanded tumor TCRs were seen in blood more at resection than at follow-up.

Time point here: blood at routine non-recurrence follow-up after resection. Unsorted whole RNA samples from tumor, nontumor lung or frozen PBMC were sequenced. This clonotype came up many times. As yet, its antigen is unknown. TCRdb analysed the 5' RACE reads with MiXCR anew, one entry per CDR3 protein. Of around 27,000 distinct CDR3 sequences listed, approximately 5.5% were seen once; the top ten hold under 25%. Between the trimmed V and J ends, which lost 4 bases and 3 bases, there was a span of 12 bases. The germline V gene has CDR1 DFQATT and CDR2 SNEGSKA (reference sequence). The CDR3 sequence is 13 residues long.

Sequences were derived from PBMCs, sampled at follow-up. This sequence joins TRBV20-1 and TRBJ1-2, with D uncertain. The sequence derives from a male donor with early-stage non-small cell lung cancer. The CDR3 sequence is CSATMEEYYGYTF. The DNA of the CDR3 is TGCAGTGCTACCATGGAGGAGTACTATGGCTACACCTTC.